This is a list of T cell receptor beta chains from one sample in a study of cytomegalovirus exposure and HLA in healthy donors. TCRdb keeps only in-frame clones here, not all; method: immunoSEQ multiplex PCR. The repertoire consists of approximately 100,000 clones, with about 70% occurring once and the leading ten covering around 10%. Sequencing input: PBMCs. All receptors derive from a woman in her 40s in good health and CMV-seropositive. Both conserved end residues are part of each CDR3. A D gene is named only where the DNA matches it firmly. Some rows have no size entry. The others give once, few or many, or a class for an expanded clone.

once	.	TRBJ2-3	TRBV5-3	CARSNRTTRTDTQYF	TGTGCCAGAAGCAACCGAACTACGCGGACAGATACGCAGTATTTT
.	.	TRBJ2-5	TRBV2	CASETPREGEVYQETQYF	TGTGCCAGCGAAACCCCAAGGGAAGGGGAGGTTTATCAAGAGACCCAGTACTTC
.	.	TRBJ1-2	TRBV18	CASSPFSDQGNYGYTF	TGTGCCAGCTCACCATTCTCCGATCAGGGAAACTATGGCTACACCTTC
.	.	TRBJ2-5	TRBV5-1	CASSPNTGSETQYF	TGCGCCAGCAGCCCAAACACAGGTTCGGAGACCCAGTACTTC
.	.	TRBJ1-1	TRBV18	CASSRQDRSEAFF	TGTGCCAGCTCACGACAGGACAGAAGTGAAGCTTTCTTT
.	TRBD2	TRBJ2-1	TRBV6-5	CASSYEAGGPVEQFF	TGTGCCAGCAGTTACGAGGCGGGGGGGCCCGTTGAGCAGTTCTTC
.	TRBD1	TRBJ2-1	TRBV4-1	CASSQDRAFYNEQFF	TGCGCCAGCAGCCAGGACAGGGCGTTCTACAATGAGCAGTTCTTC
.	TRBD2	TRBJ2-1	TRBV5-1	CASSLDSGGYNEQFF	TGCGCCAGCAGCTTGGATAGCGGGGGGTACAATGAGCAGTTCTTC
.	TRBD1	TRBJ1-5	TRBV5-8	CASSDRGEQPQHF	TGTGCCAGCAGCGACAGGGGCGAACAGCCCCAGCATTTT
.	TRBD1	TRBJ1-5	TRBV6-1	CASSGSDRGAYSNQPQHF	TGTGCCAGCAGTGGCTCGGACAGGGGGGCCTATAGCAATCAGCCCCAGCATTTT
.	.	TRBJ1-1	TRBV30	CAWSVVRNTEAFF	TGTGCCTGGAGTGTAGTCAGGAACACTGAAGCTTTCTTT
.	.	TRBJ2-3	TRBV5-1	CASSFTGLSTDTQYF	TGCGCCAGCAGTTTTACAGGGCTTAGCACAGATACGCAGTATTTT
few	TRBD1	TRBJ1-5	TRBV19	CASIANTGGNNQPQHF	TGTGCCAGTATCGCAAACACAGGGGGGAATAATCAGCCCCAGCATTTT
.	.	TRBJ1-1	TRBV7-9	CASSSDSFTEAFF	TGTGCCAGCAGCTCGGACAGCTTCACTGAAGCTTTCTTT
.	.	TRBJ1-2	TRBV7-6	CASSLGSGPGSNYGYTF	TGTGCCAGCAGCTTAGGGTCAGGCCCCGGGAGTAACTATGGCTACACCTTC
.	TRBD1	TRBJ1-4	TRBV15	CATSRGGTDNEKLFF	TGTGCCACCAGCAGAGGCGGGACAGATAATGAAAAACTGTTTTTT
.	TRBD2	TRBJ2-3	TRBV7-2	CASSSAPERGGSDTQYF	TGTGCCAGCAGCTCCGCCCCCGAGCGGGGGGGATCAGATACGCAGTATTTT
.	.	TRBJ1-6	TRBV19	CASSISDQGLYSPLHF	TGTGCCAGTAGTATCTCCGATCAGGGTTTGTATTCACCCCTCCACTTT
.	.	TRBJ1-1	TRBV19	CASRAFVTNTEAFF	TGTGCCAGTAGGGCCTTTGTAACGAACACTGAAGCTTTCTTT
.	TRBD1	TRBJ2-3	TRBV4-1	CASSQPGQGAVADTQYF	TGCGCCAGCAGCCAGCCGGGACAGGGGGCAGTGGCAGATACGCAGTATTTT
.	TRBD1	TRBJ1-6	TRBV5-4	CASSPDRGRNSPLHF	TGTGCCAGCAGCCCGGACAGGGGGAGGAATTCACCCCTCCACTTT
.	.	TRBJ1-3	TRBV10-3	CAISDHSGNTIYF	TGTGCCATCAGTGACCACTCTGGAAACACCATATATTTT
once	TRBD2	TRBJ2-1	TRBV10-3	CAISESSNQRGDEQFF	TGTGCCATCAGTGAGTCCTCTAACCAGCGGGGCGATGAGCAGTTCTTC
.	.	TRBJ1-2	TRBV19	CASAPLGGGANYGYTF	TGTGCCAGCGCTCCACTCGGGGGGGGAGCTAACTATGGCTACACCTTC
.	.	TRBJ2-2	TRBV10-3	CAITGEPNTGELFF	TGTGCCATCACGGGGGAACCGAACACCGGGGAGCTGTTTTTT
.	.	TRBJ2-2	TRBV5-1	CASSQGSSTGELFF	TGCGCCAGCAGCCAGGGATCGAGCACCGGGGAGCTGTTTTTT
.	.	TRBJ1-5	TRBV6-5	CASSSPGGGNQPQHF	TGTGCCAGCAGTTCACCGGGGGGCGGCAATCAGCCCCAGCATTTT
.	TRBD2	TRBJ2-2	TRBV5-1	CASKFGGGPGELFF	TGCGCCAGCAAATTCGGCGGGGGGCCCGGGGAGCTGTTTTTT
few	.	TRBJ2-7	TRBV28	CASSTPTGEQYF	TGTGCCAGCAGTACACCAACAGGCGAGCAGTACTTC
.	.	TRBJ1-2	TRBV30	CAWSLGGVHGYTF	TGTGCCTGGAGCCTCGGGGGAGTTCATGGCTACACCTTC
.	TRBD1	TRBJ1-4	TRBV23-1	CASRQDRVREKLFF	TGCGCCAGCAGACAAGACAGGGTTAGGGAAAAACTGTTTTTT
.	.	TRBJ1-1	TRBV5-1	CASSPGTWNTEAFF	TGCGCCAGCAGCCCCGGGACATGGAACACTGAAGCTTTCTTT